This TCR beta chain was sequenced in a study of blood T cell repertoires in COVID-19. Whole-study context: The United States, Italy and Spain were the sources of the acute and convalescent COVID-19 samples. From T cells, B-cell-depleted T cells, or PBMCs came the material, which was cDNA or gDNA.

TCRdb's copy holds only in-frame clones and misses some; the assay was immunoSEQ multiplex PCR. Among about 180,000 clones, approximately 85% were seen once, and the ten largest hold over 2.5%. This clone was recorded only once. The germline gives CDR1 LNHDA, CDR2 SQIVND (reference sequence). Trimming removed 7 bases from V and 7 bases from J; junction bases left unmatched: 4. The CDR3 has 14 residues. This clonotype was obtained from a man in his fifties or sixties with acute or convalescent COVID-19. Specimen: peripheral blood. V is TRBV19 and J is TRBJ2-2, with TRBD2 matching over 12 bases. This chain's CDR3 is CASMTSGSRGELFF. The DNA for the CDR3 is TGTGCCAGTATGACTAGCGGGAGCCGCGGGGAGCTGTTTTTT.